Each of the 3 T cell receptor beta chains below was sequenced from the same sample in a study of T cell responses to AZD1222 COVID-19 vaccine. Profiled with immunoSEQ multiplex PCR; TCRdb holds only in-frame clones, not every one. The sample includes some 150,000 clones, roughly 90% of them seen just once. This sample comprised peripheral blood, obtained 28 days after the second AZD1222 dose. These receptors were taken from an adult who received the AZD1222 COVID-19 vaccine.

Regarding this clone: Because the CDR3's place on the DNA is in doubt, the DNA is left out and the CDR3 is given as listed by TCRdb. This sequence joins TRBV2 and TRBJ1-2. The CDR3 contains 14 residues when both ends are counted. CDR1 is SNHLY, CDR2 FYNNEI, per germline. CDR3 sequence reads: CASILGPAEGGYTF.

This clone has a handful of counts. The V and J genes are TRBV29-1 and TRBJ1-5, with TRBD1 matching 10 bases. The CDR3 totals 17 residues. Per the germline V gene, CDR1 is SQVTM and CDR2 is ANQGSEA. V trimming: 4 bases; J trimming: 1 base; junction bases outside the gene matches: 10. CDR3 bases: TGCAGCGTTGTTTGGGGACAGGGGCTGTTAAGCAATCAGCCCCAGCATTTT. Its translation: CSVVWGQGLLSNQPQHF.

CDR3 region: CATSDPRGEGDEQYF. DNA of the CDR3: TGTGCCACCAGTGATCCCAGGGGAGAGGGTGACGAGCAGTACTTC. The chain is built from TRBV24-1 and TRBJ2-7, with TRBD1 as a possible D gene (6 bases). V was trimmed by 3 bases and J by 5 bases, leaving 16 bases between them. The CDR3 runs 15 residues. Germline V gives CDR1 KGHDR, CDR2 SFDVKD.